Following are 10 T cell receptor beta chains from one sample sequenced in a study of siplizumab effects on memory and regulatory T cells. Libraries were prepared by immunoSEQ multiplex PCR; TCRdb keeps only in-frame clonotypes and omits some of them. The data contain some 100,000 clones, about 90% of them singletons. What was sequenced was Tregs sorted from blood. Receptors originate from a human donor in good health.

This clone was detected once. The rearrangement links TRBV4-1 to TRBJ2-4; the D is unclear. Per germline, CDR1 MGHRA and CDR2 YSYEKL. CDR3 size: 16 residues. Deletions cut 1 base from V and 7 bases from J, with 17 bases between. CDR3 in amino acids: CASSQGAVEHVNIQYF. The CDR3, as DNA: TGCGCCAGCAGCCAAGGGGCAGTGGAGCACGTGAACATTCAGTACTTC.

The rearrangement links TRBV6-1 to TRBJ2-7, with 12 bases that match TRBD2. The germline CDR1 and CDR2 sequences are MNHNS and SASEGT. V shed 4 bases and J 7 bases; nucleotides not matched to a gene: 2. The CDR3 loop spans 13 amino acids. CDR3 region: CASSASGRAEQYF. The CDR3 coding sequence is TGTGCCAGCAGTGCTAGCGGGAGGGCAGAGCAGTACTTC.

The chain links TRBV5-4 to TRBJ2-7, with D possibly being TRBD1 or TRBD2 (5 bases each). CDR3 length equals 13 residues. Trimming pared 0 bases from V and 7 bases from J, leaving 11 bases between. Looked up from germline, CDR1 is SGHNT and CDR2 is YYREEE (reference sequence). The CDR3 DNA reads TGTGCCAGCAGCTTGGCTGGGGGTCGAGAGCAGTACTTC. Encoded protein: CASSLAGGREQYF.

The chain combines TRBV19 with TRBJ1-5; D is unresolved. The CDR3 is 15 residues long. Germline CDR1 LNHDA, CDR2 SQIVND (reference sequence). V was clipped by 3 bases and J by 2 bases, with 11 bases between them. This CDR3 is CASSMAQRGNQPQHF. The CDR3, as DNA: TGTGCCAGTAGTATGGCACAGAGGGGCAATCAGCCCCAGCATTTT.

The chain combines TRBV10-1 with TRBJ2-1; D not resolved. CDR3 length: 13 residues. The germline CDR1 and CDR2 sequences are WNHNN and SYGVQD (reference sequence). V lost 6 bases, J lost 10 bases, and 16 bases lay in between. CDR3: CASSVNPLGEQFF. The DNA of the CDR3 is TGCGCCAGCAGCGTCAACCCCTTAGGGGAGCAGTTCTTC.

This rearrangement joins TRBV2 to TRBJ2-5; perhaps TRBD1 as D (5 bases). CDR1 is SNHLY, CDR2 FYNNEI, per germline. The CDR3 runs 12 residues. Trimming left V 4 bases short and J 5 bases short, with 8 bases between. The CDR3 sequence is CASSGQRETQYF. For the CDR3, the DNA is TGTGCCAGCAGTGGACAGAGGGAGACCCAGTACTTC.

This chain links TRBV13 with TRBJ2-5; D possibly matches TRBD1 or TRBD2 (5 bases each). The germline V and J ends were trimmed by 5 bases and 5 bases, with 15 bases remaining between them. The CDR3 consists of 14 residues. Germline assignment: CDR1 PRHDT and CDR2 FYEKMQ (reference sequence). The CDR3 sequence: CASSRGPRGETQYF. The CDR3, as DNA: TGTGCCAGCAGCCGCGGTCCCCGGGGCGAGACCCAGTACTTC.

The genes are TRBV2 and TRBJ2-1, with TRBD2 as a possible D gene (6 bases). The V and J ends lost 4 bases and 4 bases respectively, with 8 bases between them. Germline CDR1 reads SNHLY; CDR2 reads FYNNEI. There are 13 residues in the CDR3. The CDR3 sequence: CASSAGLYNEQFF. The DNA of the CDR3 is TGTGCCAGCAGTGCGGGACTTTACAATGAGCAGTTCTTC.

The V and J genes are TRBV5-1 and TRBJ1-4; 9 nucleotides agree with TRBD1. This CDR3 has 14 residues. Germline-derived CDR1 and CDR2 are SGHRS and YFSETQ. The ends lost 3 bases at V and 6 bases at J; junction bases unmatched: 3. The CDR3, as DNA: TGCGCCAGCAGCTGGACAGGGGAGTATGAAAAACTGTTTTTT. Protein sequence: CASSWTGEYEKLFF.

This clone was observed once. This rearrangement joins TRBV13 to TRBJ2-3; tentative D call: TRBD2 (6 bases). The CDR3 covers 15 residues. Germline CDR1 reads PRHDT; CDR2 reads FYEKMQ (reference sequence). V was pared by 0 bases and J by 3 bases, with 10 bases between. The CDR3 protein is CASSLGPAGTDTQYF. The CDR3, as DNA: TGTGCCAGCAGCTTAGGCCCGGCGGGGACAGATACGCAGTATTTT.